Sequencing of this TCR beta chain was carried out in a study of blood T cell repertoires in COVID-19. Across the study: Samples of COVID-19 (acute and convalescent) were obtained from the United States, Italy and Spain. T cells, B-cell-depleted T cells, or PBMCs provided the cDNA or gDNA that served as material.

Methods used by the authors: Amplification of reference gene primers provided the estimated nucleated cell counts. TCRdb's copy holds only in-frame clones and misses some; the assay was immunoSEQ multiplex PCR. V and J calls and clone size are copied from that table; D and trimming were computed from the DNA. The sample holds around 140,000 clones, roughly 85% seen once. This CDR3 has 15 residues. From germline, CDR1 is ENHRY and CDR2 SYGVKD. V lost 2 bases and J lost 0, with 8 bases in between. The rearrangement joins TRBV10-3 to TRBJ1-5; D gene unclear. The TCR comes from a human donor with acute or convalescent COVID-19. The donor label of this sample is uncertain. The specimen was peripheral blood. The CDR3 protein is CAISEEDFSNQPQHF. CDR3 coding DNA: TGTGCCATCAGTGAGGAGGATTTTAGCAATCAGCCCCAGCATTTT.